This TCR beta chain was captured in a study of response to subunit inactivated influenza vaccine. Each CDR3 protein gets one entry after TCRdb re-called the RT-PCR reads with MiXCR. Altogether 600,000 to 850,000 distinct CDR3 sequences are present, about 15% being singletons, with the ten largest covering less than 9%. Study-level findings and limits: New T cells are recruited in small numbers by each seasonal influenza vaccination, according to the authors' suggestion.

To note about this clonotype: Its antigen is as yet unknown.

Sample: PBMCs from blood, taken 14 days before vaccination. This TCR was sampled from a man between 50 and 59 years old who received an inactivated influenza vaccine.

The chain's CDR3 is CASRKPDYRNEQFF. CDR3 DNA: TGTGCCAGCAGAAAGCCAGACTATCGCAATGAGCAGTTCTTC. This chain links TRBV6-2 or TRBV6-3 with TRBJ2-1; D possibly corresponds to TRBD2 (5 bases). The CDR3 is made up of 14 amino acids. The V gene's germline CDR1 is MNHEY and CDR2 SVGEGT. V lost 6 bases, J lost 6 bases, and 15 bases lay in between.